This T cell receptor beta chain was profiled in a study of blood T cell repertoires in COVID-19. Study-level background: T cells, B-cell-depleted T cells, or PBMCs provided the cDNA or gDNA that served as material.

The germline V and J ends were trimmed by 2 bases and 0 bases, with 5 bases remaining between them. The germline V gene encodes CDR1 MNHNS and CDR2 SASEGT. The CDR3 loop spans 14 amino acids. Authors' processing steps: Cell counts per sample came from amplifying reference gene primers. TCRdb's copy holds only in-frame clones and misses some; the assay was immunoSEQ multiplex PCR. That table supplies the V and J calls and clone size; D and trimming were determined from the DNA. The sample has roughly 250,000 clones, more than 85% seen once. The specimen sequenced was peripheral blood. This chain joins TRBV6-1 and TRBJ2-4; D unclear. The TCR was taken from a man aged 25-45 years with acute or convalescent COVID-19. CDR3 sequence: CASSERLAKNIQYF. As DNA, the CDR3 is TGTGCCAGCAGTGAAAGACTAGCCAAAAACATTCAGTACTTC.